The present T cell receptor beta chain was sequenced within a study of glioma-infiltrating T cells. Amplification of TCR alpha and beta CDR3 regions from RNA used iRepertoire nested multiplex PCR. Tissue mRNA or PBMC total RNA, roughly 100-400 ng, went into one-step reverse transcription and amplification. A single record per CDR3 protein comes from TCRdb applying MiXCR to the multiplex PCR reads. Here the sample spans 150,000 to 200,000 distinct CDR3 sequences, about 31% being singletons. CDR1 and CDR2 (germline): LGHNA, YSLEER. The CDR3 extends over 16 amino acids. Study-wide results and limits: Above-expected tissue-blood divergence occurred in all gliomas, most in low-grade ones. CDR3 overlap between tissue and blood was very small.

Turning to this clonotype: Its antigen remains unknown. This may arise from a read error, as a much more abundant clone is one base away.

The TCR was taken from a human donor with low-grade glioma or glioblastoma, undergoing nonglioma brain surgery, or in good health (not recorded which). The V and J genes are TRBV4-3 and TRBJ1-6; maybe TRBD1 (6 bases). Input material: glioma tissue, nonneoplastic brain tissue, or PBMCs (not recorded which). CDR3 loop: CASSQETQGRNSPLNF. The CDR3 DNA follows: TGCGCCAGCAGCCAAGAAACCCAGGGGAGGAATTCACCCCTCAACTTT.